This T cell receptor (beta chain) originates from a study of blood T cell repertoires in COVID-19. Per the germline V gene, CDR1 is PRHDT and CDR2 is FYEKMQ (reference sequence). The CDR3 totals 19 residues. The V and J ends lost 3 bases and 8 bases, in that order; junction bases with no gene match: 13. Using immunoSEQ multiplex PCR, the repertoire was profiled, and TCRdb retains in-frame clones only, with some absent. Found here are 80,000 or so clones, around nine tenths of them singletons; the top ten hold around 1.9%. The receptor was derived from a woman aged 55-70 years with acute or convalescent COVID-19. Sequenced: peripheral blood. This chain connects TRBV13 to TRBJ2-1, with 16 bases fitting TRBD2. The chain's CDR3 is CASSFSGLAGGRGVDEQFF. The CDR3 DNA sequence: TGTGCCAGCAGCTTCTCGGGACTAGCGGGAGGGCGGGGTGTTGATGAGCAGTTCTTC.